Below, one TCR beta chain is given with its context. Its specificity is not known. This sample is part of a study of T cell responses to AZD1222 COVID-19 vaccine. Study-wide results and caveats: At baseline, seropositivity was found in only a handful of AZD1222 recipients.

Germline V gives CDR1 MNHEY, CDR2 SVGAGI. Trimming stripped 6 bases from V and 4 bases from J, with 13 bases between. The CDR3 has 15 residues. The table came from immunoSEQ multiplex PCR; TCRdb's copy has only in-frame clones and leaves some out. The sample holds some 97,000 clones, around 87% seen once. Sequencing was performed on peripheral blood, taken on day 0 of MenACWY control vaccination. V and J are TRBV6-5 and TRBJ2-6, with a weak D call TRBD1 (7 bases). The TCR originated in an adult in good health. The CDR3 region has the DNA TGTGCCAGCAGGCCCCAGGGGGGAGGGGCCAACGTCCTGACTTTC. It is translated as CASRPQGGGANVLTF.